This T cell receptor (beta chain) was sequenced during a study of cytomegalovirus exposure and HLA in healthy donors (dated by TCRdb to 2015 to 2018). Some background on the complete study: An earlier analysis of 587 of the donors reported about 280 Gb of sequence data and 117 million unique TCR beta sequences obtained from some 200 million T cells. An early release covering some 640 HLA-typed donors comprised roughly 300 gigabases of sequencing data and tens of millions of unique TCR sequences. Among the approximately 400 genotyped donors, approximately 77% belonged to the genetic ancestry cluster associated with self-reported Caucasian donors. The aim of the study was to test whether cataloging public T cell receptors could identify signatures of past pathogen exposure. The study profiled the T cell repertoires of some 610 subjects by immunosequencing and related them to cytomegalovirus serostatus. Besides the first cohort of approximately 670 subjects, a separate validation cohort made up of about 120 different subjects was used. To predict cytomegalovirus infection status, the study brought together high-throughput TCR immunosequencing, statistical association of individual TCRs with disease status, and machine learning. A later analysis re-examined previously published TCR beta repertoires from more than 600 donors and added high-resolution HLA genotyping to investigate patterns of TCR occurrence. Rather than drawing on any new phenotypic data, the later analysis identified candidate immune exposures from TCR beta sequences and the way those sequences occurred across donors. An earlier analysis of around 580 of the donors used high-throughput TCR beta sequencing to judge whether each TCR beta V gene segment behaved as functional or pseudogenic. Donor age, sex, ethnicity and CMV serostatus were collected together with the repertoire data. Genome-wide SNP genotypes for about 60% of the roughly 700 donors were used in a later genetic analysis, which treated that subset as a discovery cohort. All discovery cohort repertoires had been generated on a single sequencing platform. Both class I and class II loci were covered by HLA typing, at four-digit resolution. The number of typed donors differed by locus: about 620-640 for A, B, C, DRB1 and DQB1; approximately 520 for DQA1; 606 for DPA1; and around 470 for DPB1. Roughly five DR-DQ haplotypes were handled as single units for association and clustering because linkage in the cohort was strong. On average, 235,054 unique TCR beta nucleotide sequences were sequenced per donor among some 420 genotyped donors of the cohort, with 15% to 20% of those sequences being non-productive. Overall study outcomes, separate from this receptor: Correlated functional status among segregating V segments might reflect linkage disequilibrium, but an unknown experimental factor could not be ruled out. In both the original and validation cohorts, the classifier was reported to diagnose cytomegalovirus status with high specificity and sensitivity. The study gave a list of around 170 TCR beta chains associated with cytomegalovirus. A group of highly shared sequence variants was considered likely to be a technical artifact of the sequencing pipeline. A later analysis associated 15,000 or so TCR beta sequences with specific HLA alleles at a false discovery rate of 0.05. A later analysis reported that several top co-occurrence clusters appeared linked to parvovirus B19, influenza, CMV and Epstein-Barr virus. This cohort had only TCR beta chains sequenced, and the lack of alpha or paired-chain data limited which features could be detected. A later analysis found that TCR association rates varied across HLA loci, with DRB1 alleles showing the most associated TCRs and HLA-C alleles the fewest. Because HLA typing was missing for some donors at each locus, association tests included only the typed subset. Most CMV-associated TCR beta chains appeared to be HLA-restricted in a later analysis, and the HLA associations seemed to be driven largely by CMV exposure. A later genetic analysis associated a missense DCLRE1C variant with V-gene and J-gene trimming of TCR beta chains, and an independent cohort replicated the association. A further reported finding was that TCR beta sequences accurately predicted the HLA-A and HLA-B alleles for most subjects in the first cohort. Some 15 rarely observed V segments, including chromosome 9 orphons, were excluded from the earlier analysis of a few hundred of the donors because counts were too low. Compared with equally common non-associated chains, HLA-associated TCR beta chains in a later analysis were more clonally expanded and had lower generation probabilities. The 87-base-pair reads could not distinguish some IMGT-functional V segments, including TRBV6-2 and TRBV6-3, so those segments were excluded. Immune exposure information for the cohort was limited to CMV serostatus. Strong co-occurrence of HLA alleles, especially DR and DQ, made assigning TCR associations to individual alleles difficult. Presence/absence analyses assumed roughly uniform sequencing depth across donors, an assumption that may not hold. In an earlier analysis of 587 of the donors, most TCR beta V segments appeared in productive rearrangements about 90% or about 30% of the time, broadly matching IMGT annotations. While some public TCRs were present in many individuals, most TCR sequences turned up only very rarely across donors. Three of the identified cytomegalovirus-associated TCR beta chains were confirmed in vitro to be specific for cytomegalovirus antigens. Compared with the roughly 710-donor mean, donors in an Asian-associated ancestry cluster had fewer N-insertions in productive TCRs, according to a later genetic analysis. It was suggested by the authors that the approach could potentially be generalized to other disease states and immunological phenotypes.

The cohort comprised 670 or so healthy bone marrow donors. Cohort members were all nominally healthy when sampled, although unrecorded immune exposures were likely present. The donor tested CMV seropositive and was one of the 289 seropositive cohort members. A peripheral blood sample was collected from each donor, and TCR beta sequencing was performed on peripheral blood mononuclear cells. Genomic DNA was extracted from the blood cell samples with the Qiagen DNeasy Blood Extraction Kit. The method was the immunoSEQ multiplex PCR assay. For the multiplex PCR, a mixture combining 60 forward primers for TCR Vbeta segments and 13 reverse primers for TCR Jbeta segments was used. The CDR3 region of rearranged TCR beta genes was amplified from genomic DNA by a multiplex PCR assay. The amplified TCR beta libraries were sequenced on the Illumina HiSeq System as 87-base-pair reads. As for the authors' bioinformatics: A later analysis tallied around 87 million unique TCR beta chains across the 666 repertoires, and about 10 million of those chains were shared by two or more donors. A nearest-neighbor algorithm error-corrected the raw reads and collapsed the reads into unique sequences, merging closely related sequences to remove PCR and sequencing errors. To assign V, D and J gene segments, CDR3 sequences were aligned to IMGT reference sequences. Each retained sequence needed at least a six-nucleotide match to both a V gene segment and a J gene segment. A rearrangement counted as productive if the CDR3 had no stop codons and remained in frame with V and J, and every other rearrangement counted as non-productive. Following IMGT convention, CDR3 was defined as the stretch from the second conserved V-encoded cysteine up to the conserved J-encoded phenylalanine. The earlier analysis of 550 to 650 of the donors excluded any sequence lacking an unambiguous match to a single V gene segment. In an earlier analysis of more than 500 of the donors, a V segment was called functional when productive rearrangements were above 56.7%, and segregating when the standard deviation between donors exceeded 5%. A statistical classification framework was developed to diagnose cytomegalovirus status using the catalog of TCR beta chain sequences. In a later analysis, TCR nucleotide sequences were compared against IMGT/GENE-DB human TR gene sequences so that V and J genes could be assigned. Using the TCRdist pipeline, a later analysis assigned CDR3 sequences along with most-parsimonious VDJ recombination scenarios. In a later analysis, each TCR beta chain was defined by its CDR3 amino acid sequence together with its V-gene family, and reads lacking a unique V-gene family were excluded. In a later analysis, around 600 highly shared, low-generation-probability nucleotide sequences were removed to address suspected cross-contamination and a sequencing artifact. In a later analysis, a clonal expansion index was calculated for each public chain from normalized within-repertoire ranks of inferred template counts. In a later analysis, generation probabilities were computed with a VDJ recombination model fitted to out-of-frame rearrangements, and the resulting probabilities were checked against IGoR. In a later analysis, TCR-TCR, TCR-HLA and TCR-CMV co-occurrence was scored with hypergeometric tests, and a repertoire-size bias correction was applied to TCR pairs. To estimate false discovery rates, a later analysis permuted the HLA or CMV assignments 20 times. A later analysis grouped co-occurring TCRs with DBSCAN, adding TCRdist sequence similarity when clustering within HLA-allele-positive subsets. Co-occurrence clustering excluded repertoires with fewer than 30,000 or more than 120,000 public chains, plus five with anomalous nucleotide sharing. Here the immuneACCESS table is served through TCRdb, limited to in-frame sequences with V and J called. Missing clones are a known gap in these copies; in checked studies unresolved V genes cover under half, and the rest lacks a known reason. The D gene and trimming were derived from the DNA, and the V and J assignments and clone size from that table. The sample table records approximately 150,000 clones; approximately 80% of these occur just once. Roughly 2.6% of the sample is held by the ten biggest clonotypes.

A word on this clone: It has no known antigen specificity. Per-base qualities were not stored, and no clone one base away is much larger.

V is trimmed back by 0 bases and J by 8 bases, and the junction contains 8 bases that no gene match accounts for. As encoded in the germline V gene, CDR1 is SGHRS while CDR2 is YFSETQ. The CDR3 contains 16 residues, cysteine and phenylalanine counted. The entry retains the CDR3 DNA only, 48 bases that are in frame from base 1. The rearrangement combines TRBV5-1 with TRBJ2-1, with TRBD2 identical over 10 junction bases. The specimen sequenced was PBMCs. The TCR comes from a woman between 40 and 55 years old in good health and CMV-seropositive. This receptor carries the CDR3 CASSLAPSGGEDEQFF. The base sequence is TGCGCCAGCAGCTTGGCCCCCAGCGGGGGGGAGGATGAGCAGTTCTTC.